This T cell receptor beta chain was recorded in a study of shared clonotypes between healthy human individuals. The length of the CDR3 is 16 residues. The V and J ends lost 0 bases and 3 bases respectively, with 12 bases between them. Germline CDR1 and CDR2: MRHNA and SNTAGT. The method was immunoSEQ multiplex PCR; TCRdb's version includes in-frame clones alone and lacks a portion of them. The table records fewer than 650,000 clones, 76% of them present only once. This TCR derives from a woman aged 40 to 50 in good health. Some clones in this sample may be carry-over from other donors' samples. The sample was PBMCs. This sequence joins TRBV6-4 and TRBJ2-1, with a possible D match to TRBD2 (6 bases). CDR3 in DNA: TGTGCCAGCAGTGACTCTTCGGTAGCGGACTACAATGAGCAGTTCTTC. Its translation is CASSDSSVADYNEQFF.